These T cell receptor beta chains were read from a single sample in a study of CD8 T cells in ankylosing spondylitis. TCRdb analysed the 5' RACE reads with MiXCR anew, one entry per CDR3 protein. This sample has some 250,000 distinct CDR3 sequences, with roughly 25% found just once. Sample: blood, either unsorted or a sorted T cell fraction (not recorded which). These TCRs come from a male donor with ankylosing spondylitis or in good health (not recorded which). Both conserved end residues are part of each CDR3. The D gene is left open where the match is weak. For some rows the clone size is stated as once, few or many, or as a class when expanded; others skip it.

d_call j_call v_call clone_size cdr3_nt cdr3_aa
TRBD1 TRBJ1-5 TRBV12-3/TRBV12-4 many TGTGCCAGCAGTTCCCACCGGGACAGTTATAGCAATCAGCCCCAGCATTTT CASSSHRDSYSNQPQHF
NA TRBJ2-7 TRBV5-1 NA TGCGCCAGCAGCTGGGGAGGGGGCGAGCAGTACTTC CASSWGGGEQYF
NA TRBJ2-3 TRBV30 few TGTGCCTGGATCCGGTTGGGGGGGGCGGCAGATACGCAGTATTTT CAWIRLGGAADTQYF
NA TRBJ2-7 TRBV9 few TGTGCCAGCAGCACCAACCCGATAGACGGGTACGAGCAGTACTTC CASSTNPIDGYEQYF
NA TRBJ2-7 TRBV4-2 NA TGTGCCAGCAGCCAATCCTCCGGGAACTCCTACGAGCAGTACTTC CASSQSSGNSYEQYF
NA TRBJ2-5 TRBV20-1 few TGCAGGGCCATCGAGGGGGGGCCAGAGACCCAGTACTTC CRAIEGGPETQYF
NA TRBJ1-2 TRBV5-1 many TGCGCCAGCAGCTTGGATTCGGTCTATGGCTACACCTTC CASSLDSVYGYTF
NA TRBJ1-2 TRBV12-3/TRBV12-4 many TGTGCCAGCAGTCCCCAGGACACCTATGGCTACACCTTC CASSPQDTYGYTF
NA TRBJ2-2 TRBV12-3/TRBV12-4 NA TGTGCCAGCAGCCAGATGGTCACCGGGGAGCTGTTTTTT CASSQMVTGELFF
TRBD2 TRBJ2-5 TRBV12-3/TRBV12-4 NA TGTGCCAGCAGTTTGGCTAGCGGGGGGGGTATGGAGACCCAGTACTTC CASSLASGGGMETQYF
TRBD1 TRBJ2-7 TRBV7-1 NA TGTGCCAGCAGCCTCGGCGGCAGGGGGTTGGACGAGCAGTACTTC CASSLGGRGLDEQYF
NA TRBJ2-7 TRBV6-1 NA TGTGCCAGCAGACCCCCGGGGAGGCACTACGAGCAGTACTTC CASRPPGRHYEQYF
NA TRBJ1-2 TRBV30 NA TGTGCCCGCCAGGGGACACAGGGCGGCTACACCTTC CARQGTQGGYTF
NA TRBJ2-7 TRBV6-5 many TGTGCCAGCAGTTACTCGTCTGCAGGGGACCCCTACGAGCAGTACTTC CASSYSSAGDPYEQYF
TRBD2 TRBJ2-3 TRBV20-1 NA TGCAGTGCTAGCGTGCTAGCGGGGGACAATACGCAGTATTTT CSASVLAGDNTQYF
NA TRBJ1-4 TRBV9 NA TGTGCCAGCAGCGCCCACCCGGACAATCGGGGGGGTGAAAAACTGTTTTTT CASSAHPDNRGGEKLFF
NA TRBJ1-5 TRBV20-1 NA TGCAGTGCTAGAGAGGGAGACCGAGATCAGCCCCAGCATTTT CSAREGDRDQPQHF
NA TRBJ2-2 TRBV7-2 many TGTGCCAGCAGCCGTAGACTTACCGGGGAGCTGTTTTTT CASSRRLTGELFF
NA TRBJ2-7 TRBV20-1 NA TGCAGTGCTAGAGTTGGGGCAGGGGTTAGTGGCGAGCAGTACTTC CSARVGAGVSGEQYF
NA TRBJ2-3 TRBV20-1 many TGCAGTGCTAGAGATTCGGATACGCAGTATTTT CSARDSDTQYF
TRBD2 TRBJ2-5 TRBV20-1 NA TGCAGTGCTAGGGGACTAGCGGACCCAAAAGAGACCCAGTACTTC CSARGLADPKETQYF
NA TRBJ2-5 TRBV29-1 few TGCAGCGTTGGTGACATATTCCAAGAGACCCAGTACTTC CSVGDIFQETQYF
NA TRBJ1-2 TRBV5-5 few TGTGCCAGCAGCTTAGAAGACGGACGCTATGGCTACACCTTC CASSLEDGRYGYTF